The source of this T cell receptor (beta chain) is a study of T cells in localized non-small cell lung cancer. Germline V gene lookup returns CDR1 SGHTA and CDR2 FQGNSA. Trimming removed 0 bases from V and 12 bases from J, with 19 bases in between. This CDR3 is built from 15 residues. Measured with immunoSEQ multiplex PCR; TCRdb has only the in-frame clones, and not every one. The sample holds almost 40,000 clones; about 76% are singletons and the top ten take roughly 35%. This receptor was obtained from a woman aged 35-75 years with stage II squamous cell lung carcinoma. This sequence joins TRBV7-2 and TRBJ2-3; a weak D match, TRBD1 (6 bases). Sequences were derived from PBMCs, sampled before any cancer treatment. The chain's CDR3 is CASSLAYQQGESQYF. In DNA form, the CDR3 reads TGTGCCAGCAGCTTAGCCTATCAACAGGGAGAATCACAGTATTTT.